A single sample is the source of the 20 T cell receptor beta chains below, sequenced in a study of OX40 agonist ivuxolimab in advanced cancers. Produced via immunoSEQ multiplex PCR; TCRdb's table is partial and in-frame only. This sample yields about 93,000 clones, of which roughly nine tenths are seen a single time; 0.3% to 0.4% belongs to the top ten. The starting material was CD4+ or CD8+ T cells sorted from blood, obtained in a trial of the OX40 agonist ivuxolimab. The receptors derive from an adult with an advanced solid tumor such as melanoma, head and neck, liver or kidney cancer.

This chain connects TRBV9 to TRBJ1-3; TRBD1 matches 8 bases. CDR3 length equals 16 residues. The germline V gene encodes CDR1 SGDLS and CDR2 YYNGEE. V trimming: 0 bases; J trimming: 4 bases; junction bases outside the gene matches: 6. CDR3 amino acids: CASSVGQGARGNTIYF. CDR3 coding DNA: TGTGCCAGCAGCGTAGGCCAGGGGGCGCGGGGAAACACCATATATTTT. Full variable domain (remainder filled in from reference TRBV9 and TRBJ1-3): DSGVTQTPKHLITATGQRVTLRCSPRSGDLSVYWYQQSLDQGLQFLIQYYNGEERAKGNILERFSAQQFPDLHSELNLSSLELGDSALYFCASSVGQGARGNTIYFGEGSWLTVV.

The chain recombines TRBV27 with TRBJ2-2; tentative D call: TRBD1 (5 bases). The V and J ends lost 2 bases and 7 bases respectively, with 14 bases between them. Germline V CDR1 and CDR2: MNHEY, SMNVEV (reference sequence). The CDR3 has 15 amino acids. The CDR3 DNA is TGTGCCAGCAGTTTAAAGGACACGCTCGGCGGGGAGCTGTTTTTT. Residues: CASSLKDTLGGELFF.

This chain joins TRBV27 and TRBJ2-3; 9 bases line up with TRBD2. Germline-derived CDR1 and CDR2 are MNHEY and SMNVEV (reference sequence). The CDR3 is made up of 17 amino acids. Trimming cost V 5 bases and J 2 bases; bases outside gene matches: 11. As DNA, the CDR3 is TGTGCCAGCAGTCCCCAAAGCGGGAGGAGCTACACAGATACGCAGTATTTT. As protein: CASSPQSGRSYTDTQYF.

This sequence joins TRBV7-2 and TRBJ2-3; no reliable D call. V dropped 4 bases and J dropped 2 bases, with 7 bases sitting between them. CDR3 length: 13 residues. Germline V lookup: CDR1 SGHTA, CDR2 FQGNSA. CDR3 loop: CASSWTPTDTQYF. The CDR3 nucleotides read TGTGCCAGCAGCTGGACCCCCACAGATACGCAGTATTTT.

The chain links TRBV7-8 to TRBJ2-1; maybe TRBD1 (6 bases). Trimming took 5 bases from V and 6 from J, leaving 11 bases between them. Germline-derived CDR1 and CDR2 are SGHVS and FQNEAQ. The CDR3 spans 13 residues. The CDR3 DNA reads as TGTGCCAGCAGCCGTGGACAGATCAATGAGCAGTTCTTC. This sequence encodes CASSRGQINEQFF.

The rearrangement uses TRBV4-3 and TRBJ1-6; D is unclear. The CDR3 length is 18 residues. With 0 bases removed from V and 0 bases from J, the gap between germline ends came to 12 bases. Germline CDR1 LGHNA, CDR2 YSLEER. This CDR3 is CASSQEPAGSSYNSPLHF. DNA of the CDR3: TGCGCCAGCAGCCAAGAACCGGCGGGTAGCTCCTATAATTCACCCCTCCACTTT.

The CDR3 nucleotides read TGCGCCAGCAGCCCCAAGGGACAGGGGACAGATACGCAGTATTTT. It translates to CASSPKGQGTDTQYF. The genes are TRBV5-1 and TRBJ2-3; 10 nucleotides match TRBD1. V lost 4 bases and J lost 3; bases outside the gene matches: 5. The CDR3 is 15 amino acids. The germline gives CDR1 SGHRS, CDR2 YFSETQ.

This chain connects TRBV6-6 to TRBJ1-2; TRBD1 might be the D (5 bases). The CDR3 runs to 16 residues. Germline assignment: CDR1 MNHNY and CDR2 SVGAGI (reference sequence). Trimming left V 4 bases short and J 5 bases short, with 20 bases between. CDR3 protein: CASSLLGRGALYGYTF. The CDR3 nucleotides are TGTGCCAGCAGTTTACTCGGGCGGGGCGCCTTATATGGCTACACCTTC.

The J gene is TRBJ2-7, the V gene TRBV15; no clear D. V lost 5 bases and J 0 bases, leaving 11 bases between the germline ends. The CDR3 is made up of 14 amino acids. Germline loops: CDR1 LNHNV, CDR2 YYDKDF (reference sequence). The CDR3 spells CATSRPGSSYEQYF. CDR3 DNA: TGTGCCACCAGCCGTCCGGGCTCCTCCTACGAGCAGTACTTC.

The chain combines TRBV19 with TRBJ2-4; D is unclear. The CDR3 consists of 13 residues. Trimming stripped 1 base from V and 7 bases from J, with 8 bases between. CDR1 is LNHDA and CDR2 is SQIVND in the germline V gene (reference sequence). The CDR3 DNA reads as TGTGCCAGTAGTATAGGACATTTGAACATTCAGTACTTC. It specifies CASSIGHLNIQYF.

The rearrangement links TRBV7-3 to TRBJ2-3, with D hard to call. The CDR3 totals 15 residues. Trimming took 5 bases from V and 2 from J, leaving 14 bases between them. Per the germline V gene, CDR1 is SGHTA and CDR2 is FQGTGA. Here the CDR3 reads CASSLSVLDTDTQYF. The CDR3 DNA is TGTGCCAGCAGCCTATCCGTCTTAGACACAGATACGCAGTATTTT.

This chain joins TRBV4-3 and TRBJ2-6; D perhaps matches TRBD2 (5 bases). The length of the CDR3 is 15 residues. CDR1 is LGHNA, CDR2 YSLEER, per germline. Trimming shortened V by 5 bases and J by 2 bases, and 10 bases separated the two germline ends. The CDR3, as DNA: TGCGCCAGCAGCTCCGGACTCCCTGGGGCCAACGTCCTGACTTTC. It codes for CASSSGLPGANVLTF.

This rearrangement joins TRBV18 to TRBJ1-5; D is undetermined. The CDR3 extends over 16 amino acids. V was clipped by 0 bases and J by 0 bases, with 9 bases between them. CDR1 is KGHSH and CDR2 is LQKENI in the germline V gene. The CDR3 loop reads CASSPPLGYSNQPQHF. In DNA, the CDR3 is TGTGCCAGCTCACCACCGTTGGGTTATAGCAATCAGCCCCAGCATTTT.

The rearrangement joins TRBV18 to TRBJ1-3; the match to TRBD1 covers 7 bases. V gave up 5 bases and J gave up 2 bases; unmatched junction bases: 3. The CDR3 runs 14 residues. Germline CDR1 KGHSH, CDR2 LQKENI. CDR3 nucleotide sequence: TGTGCCAGCTCATTAGGACAGGCTGGAAACACCATATATTTT. It is translated as CASSLGQAGNTIYF.

V is TRBV11-2 and J is TRBJ2-5, with no clear D. The V and J ends lost 3 bases and 4 bases respectively, with 3 bases between them. The germline gives CDR1 SGHAT, CDR2 FQNNGV. The CDR3 extends over 11 amino acids. In DNA form, the CDR3 reads TGTGCCAGCAGCTTCGGAGAGACCCAGTACTTC. Amino acid sequence: CASSFGETQYF.

The chain has TRBV25-1 and TRBJ1-1; D uncertain. In germline, CDR1 is MGHDK, CDR2 SYGVNS. The V and J ends lost 4 bases and 4 bases respectively, with 4 bases between them. The CDR3 has 11 amino acids. The CDR3 protein is CASSGGTEAFF. CDR3 nucleotide sequence: TGTGCCAGCAGTGGGGGCACTGAAGCTTTCTTT. The whole variable domain, filled in from reference TRBV25-1 and TRBJ1-1, reads EADIYQTPRYLVIGTGKKITLECSQTMGHDKMYWYQQDPGMELHLIHYSYGVNSTEKGDLSSESTVSRIRTEHFPLTLESARPSHTSQYLCASSGGTEAFFGQGTRLTVV.

The chain has TRBV18 and TRBJ1-6; D remains unclear. The CDR3 runs to 17 residues. V lost 3 bases and J 0 bases, leaving 12 bases between the germline ends. Germline CDR1 reads KGHSH; CDR2 reads LQKENI. The CDR3 DNA reads as TGTGCCAGCTCACCTGATCACTCTAGCTCCTATAATTCACCCCTCCACTTT. This gives the protein CASSPDHSSSYNSPLHF.

This chain connects TRBV4-2 to TRBJ1-4; the match to TRBD1 covers 7 bases. Losses at the gene ends were 5 bases for V and 2 bases for J; bases not matched to a gene: 5. The CDR3 has 15 amino acids. The germline CDR1 and CDR2 sequences are LGHNA and YNFKEQ. As DNA, the CDR3 is TGTGCCAGCAGCGACCCGGGACAGACTAATGAAAAACTGTTTTTT. Its protein is CASSDPGQTNEKLFF.

In the case of this clone: A read error may account for a junction end that differs from germline. The rearrangement uses TRBV2 and TRBJ1-2; 10 bases map to TRBD1. The length of the CDR3 is 13 residues. The germline V gene encodes CDR1 SNHLY and CDR2 FYNNEI. The CDR3 reads CASSEVGDRGPSF. Here the CDR3 DNA reads TGTGCCAGCAGTGAAGTCGGGGACAGGGGACCGTCATTC.

The chain uses TRBV10-3 and TRBJ1-1; weak D call: TRBD1 (6 bases). This CDR3 contains 15 residues. Looked up from germline, CDR1 is ENHRY and CDR2 is SYGVKD. The V and J ends lost 5 bases and 2 bases respectively, with 15 bases between them. CDR3 loop: CAISPETGVNTEAFF. The CDR3 DNA reads as TGTGCCATCAGTCCCGAGACAGGCGTAAACACTGAAGCTTTCTTT.